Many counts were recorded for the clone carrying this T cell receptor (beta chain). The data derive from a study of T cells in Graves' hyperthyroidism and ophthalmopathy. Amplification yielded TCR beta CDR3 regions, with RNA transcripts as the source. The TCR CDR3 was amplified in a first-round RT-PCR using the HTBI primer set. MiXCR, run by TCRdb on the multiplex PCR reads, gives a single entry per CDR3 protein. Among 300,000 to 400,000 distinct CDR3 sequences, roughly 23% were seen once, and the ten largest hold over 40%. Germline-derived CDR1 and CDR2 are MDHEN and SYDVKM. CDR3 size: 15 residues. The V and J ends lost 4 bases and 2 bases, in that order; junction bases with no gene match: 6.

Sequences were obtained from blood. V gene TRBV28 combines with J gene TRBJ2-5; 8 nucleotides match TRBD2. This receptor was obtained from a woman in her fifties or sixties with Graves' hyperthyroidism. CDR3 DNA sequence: TGTGCCAGCAGTTCCCCCGCGGGAGGACAAGAGACCCAGTACTTC. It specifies CASSSPAGGQETQYF.